This T cell receptor (beta chain) was identified in a study of identifying expanded T cells in peripheral blood. Sequencing was performed with immunoSEQ multiplex PCR; in TCRdb, only in-frame clones are kept and a portion is missing. The sample lists fewer than 130,000 clones; 85% to 90% were seen once. This CDR3 is built from 15 residues. CDR1 KGHSH and CDR2 LQKENI come from the germline V gene. Between the trimmed V and J ends, which lost 0 bases and 12 bases, there was a span of 18 bases. Healthy donors had no documented immune events, such as infections, while sampled. Worth noting for this clone: The antigen remains undetermined.

Study results and limitations: Two-week clone count variance significantly increased as total template count grew. Technical replicates showed around 1.3 changed clones; approximately 2 weeks about 16.4; four weeks 19.

This clonotype originated in a person between 18 and 70 years old in good health. The chain has TRBV18 and TRBJ2-1, with D possibly being TRBD1 (5 bases). Material: blood. The CDR3 region is CASSPPYHRTGGQFF. CDR3 in DNA: TGTGCCAGCTCACCACCCTACCACAGGACGGGCGGGCAGTTCTTC.